Described below is a single TCR beta chain sequence and its context. Clones were sequenced by immunoSEQ multiplex PCR, and TCRdb holds only the in-frame ones, with some missing. In the table there are under 4,000 clones, about 80% of which are singletons. The ends lost 4 bases at V and 1 base at J; junction bases unmatched: 15. The CDR3 extends over 18 amino acids. Germline CDR1 and CDR2: SGHDN and FVKESK. The data derive from a study of glioma-infiltrating T cells after dendritic cell vaccination. Across the whole study: The resection used for tumor lysate supplied the residual fresh-frozen pretreatment tumor.

Source: tumor tissue, taken before dendritic cell vaccination. The gene calls are TRBV14 and TRBJ2-7; 8 bases are shared with TRBD2. The source is a human donor with glioblastoma. CDR3 loop: CASSLLSRGVKGSYEQYF. In DNA form, the CDR3 reads TGTGCCAGCAGCCTGCTTTCGCGGGGGGTCAAGGGATCCTACGAGCAGTACTTC.